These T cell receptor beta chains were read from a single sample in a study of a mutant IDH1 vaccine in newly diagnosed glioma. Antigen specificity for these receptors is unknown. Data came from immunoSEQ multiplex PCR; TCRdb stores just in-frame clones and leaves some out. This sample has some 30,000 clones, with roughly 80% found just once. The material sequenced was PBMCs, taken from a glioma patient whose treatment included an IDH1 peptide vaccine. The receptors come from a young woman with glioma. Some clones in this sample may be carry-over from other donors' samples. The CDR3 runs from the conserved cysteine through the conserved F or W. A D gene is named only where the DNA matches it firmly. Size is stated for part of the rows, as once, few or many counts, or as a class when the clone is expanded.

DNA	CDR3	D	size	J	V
TGTGCCAGCAGCCGACGACAGGAGCAGTACTTC	CASSRRQEQYF	NA	NA	TRBJ2-7	TRBV6-5
TGTGCCAGCAGTGTAAGACTTTCGGGGGATGAGCAGTTCTTC	CASSVRLSGDEQFF	NA	NA	TRBJ2-1	TRBV2
TGTGCCAGCAGTTTACGGGCGGGGAACACTGAAGCTTTCTTT	CASSLRAGNTEAFF	NA	NA	TRBJ1-1	TRBV28
TGTGCCTGGAGGAAGACTAGCGGGAGGGCCTACAATGAGCAGTTCTTC	CAWRKTSGRAYNEQFF	TRBD2	once	TRBJ2-1	TRBV30
TGTGCCAGCTCACCATCGATCCCTAGCGTCCAAGAGACCCAGTACTTC	CASSPSIPSVQETQYF	NA	NA	TRBJ2-5	TRBV18
TGTGCCAGCAGTTTAAAGCCACCCGGGACAGGGGGAAGGTATGGCTACACCTTC	CASSLKPPGTGGRYGYTF	TRBD1	NA	TRBJ1-2	TRBV27
TGCGCCAGCAGCTCAGGGACGGAGGGAAACACCATATATTTT	CASSSGTEGNTIYF	NA	NA	TRBJ1-3	TRBV5-1
TGTGCCATCAGTGAAACACAGGCCCCGAACACTGAAGCTTTCTTT	CAISETQAPNTEAFF	NA	NA	TRBJ1-1	TRBV10-3
TGCGCCAGCAGTCAAGCGGGAGGGAGCGAGCAGTACTTC	CASSQAGGSEQYF	TRBD2	NA	TRBJ2-7	TRBV10-1
TGTGCCAGCAGCCCCGGAATAAGGAGCTCCTACGAGCAGTACTTC	CASSPGIRSSYEQYF	NA	few	TRBJ2-7	TRBV9
TGTGCCAGCAGCTTGGGACAGGGAGGGAACACCGGGGAGCTGTTTTTT	CASSLGQGGNTGELFF	NA	NA	TRBJ2-2	TRBV5-8
TGTGCCAGCAGCTCGACTAGCAATGAGCAGTTCTTC	CASSSTSNEQFF	NA	NA	TRBJ2-1	TRBV7-9
TGTGCCAGCAGCTTGGGCGGGACAGGGAATCAGCCCCAGCATTTT	CASSLGGTGNQPQHF	TRBD1	few	TRBJ1-5	TRBV5-5
TGTGCCAGCAGCTTAGGAGCGGGGAACAATGAGCAGTTCTTC	CASSLGAGNNEQFF	TRBD2	NA	TRBJ2-1	TRBV7-3
TGTGCCAGCAGAGAACCTGTTAGGAGGGACGTTTCTTATGGCTACACCTTC	CASREPVRRDVSYGYTF	NA	NA	TRBJ1-2	TRBV7-9
TGTGCCAGCAGCCGAAACAGGGTCACAGATACGCAGTATTTT	CASSRNRVTDTQYF	NA	NA	TRBJ2-3	TRBV7-2
TGTGCCAGCTCCTACGGGTCCTCCTACGAGCAGTACTTC	CASSYGSSYEQYF	NA	few	TRBJ2-7	TRBV19
TGTGCCAGCAGTCTAACCTCTGGGGCCAACGTCCTGACTTTC	CASSLTSGANVLTF	NA	NA	TRBJ2-6	TRBV28
TGCGCCAGCACCCATTGGGCACCCTTTGGGGCCAACGTCCTGACTTTC	CASTHWAPFGANVLTF	NA	NA	TRBJ2-6	TRBV5-1
TGTGCCAGCAGTGTTGGACGTCGGACGTACAATCAGCCCCAGCATTTT	CASSVGRRTYNQPQHF	NA	NA	TRBJ1-5	TRBV6-1
TGCACCAGCAGCCCTAACCGGGACAGGGGGCGATACGAGCAGTACTTC	CTSSPNRDRGRYEQYF	NA	NA	TRBJ2-7	TRBV1
TGTGCCAGCAGCAGGCCTTACAATGAGCAGTTCTTC	CASSRPYNEQFF	NA	once	TRBJ2-1	TRBV5-6
TGTGCCAGCAGCTTCCCGGGGGCAGGGGGCCGAGACGAGCAGTACTTC	CASSFPGAGGRDEQYF	TRBD1	once	TRBJ2-7	TRBV5-6
TGTGCCAGCAGCTCCGGGAGATACTACGAGCAGTACTTC	CASSSGRYYEQYF	NA	NA	TRBJ2-7	TRBV6-1
TGTGCCAGCGTGGGGCTTCGCACTGAAGCTTTCTTT	CASVGLRTEAFF	NA	few	TRBJ1-1	TRBV6-6